Listed below are T cell receptor beta chains from one sample, sequenced in a study of technical replicates of blood from a few donors. Libraries were prepared by immunoSEQ multiplex PCR; TCRdb keeps only in-frame clonotypes and omits some of them. The data show 75,000 to 90,000 clones, just under 95% seen once. Input material: T cells isolated from PBMCs. These receptors all come from a human donor in good health. The CDR3 runs from the conserved cysteine through the conserved F or W. The D gene is left open where the match is weak. Not every row has a clone size; where given, it reads once, few, many or a size class.

j_call | v_call | d_call | clone_size | cdr3_nt | cdr3_aa
TRBJ1-5 | TRBV10-1 | NA | NA | TGCGCCAGCGGCGGGGTCGGGGGGCCCCAGCATTTT | CASGGVGGPQHF
TRBJ1-1 | TRBV5-1 | NA | NA | TGCGCCAGCAGCGCGGCGGAGCGACAAGCTTTCTTT | CASSAAERQAFF
TRBJ1-2 | TRBV18 | TRBD1 | NA | TGTGCCAGCTCACGTGGACAGGGGGACTATGGCTACACCTTC | CASSRGQGDYGYTF
TRBJ1-1 | TRBV9 | NA | NA | TGTGCCAGCAGCTCGGAGGGGACCACTGAAGCTTTCTTT | CASSSEGTTEAFF
TRBJ2-7 | TRBV5-1 | NA | NA | TGCGCCAGCAGCCCCGACAGGACTTTTGAAGCTTACTTC | CASSPDRTFEAYF
TRBJ1-1 | TRBV20-1 | NA | once | TGCAGTGCTAAAACTACTGAAGCTTTCTTT | CSAKTTEAFF
TRBJ2-2 | TRBV30 | TRBD1 | NA | TGTGCCTGGAGAAGGGGGCGCGGGAACACCGGGGAGCTGTTTTTT | CAWRRGRGNTGELFF
TRBJ2-7 | TRBV10-1 | NA | few | TGCGCCAGCAAAAGGGGTCGGGACGAGCAGTACTTC | CASKRGRDEQYF
TRBJ1-2 | TRBV7-9 | TRBD1 | NA | TGTGCCAGCAGCTTAAATGGTAGGGGGCGTAAGAAGGCTGGCTACACCTTC | CASSLNGRGRKKAGYTF
TRBJ2-1 | TRBV5-1 | TRBD2 | NA | TGCGCCAGCAGCTTGAAGCGGGAGGGCAATGAGCAGTTCTTC | CASSLKREGNEQFF
TRBJ2-7 | TRBV6-5 | NA | NA | TGTGCCAGCAGAGTTTCGCCCAGCTCCTACGAGCAGTACTTC | CASRVSPSSYEQYF
TRBJ2-3 | TRBV7-6 | TRBD1 | NA | TGTGCCAGCAGAAGGACAGGGGACCTCACAGATACGCAGTATTTT | CASRRTGDLTDTQYF
TRBJ2-7 | TRBV7-9 | TRBD1 | once | TGTGCCAGCAGCTTCACCCCGGGACAGGGATCCTACGAGCAGTACTTC | CASSFTPGQGSYEQYF
TRBJ2-7 | TRBV6-5 | TRBD2 | NA | TGTGCCAGCAGTAACCCAGCGGGAGGGCTCGGCGAGCAGTACTTC | CASSNPAGGLGEQYF
TRBJ2-7 | TRBV4-2 | TRBD2 | NA | TGTGCCAGCAGCCAAGGGGTAGGGACTAGCGCCTACGAGCAGTACTTC | CASSQGVGTSAYEQYF
TRBJ2-1 | TRBV13 | TRBD1 | NA | TGTGCCAGCAGCTCGTTCGGACAGGGGGACAATGAGCAGTTCTTC | CASSSFGQGDNEQFF
TRBJ2-5 | TRBV5-1 | TRBD2 | NA | TGCGCCAGCAGCTTAGCTAGCGGGAGTGGGGAGACCCAGTACTTC | CASSLASGSGETQYF
TRBJ1-1 | TRBV19 | NA | NA | TGTGCCAGTAGTACCACAGGTGACACTGAAGCTTTCTTT | CASSTTGDTEAFF
TRBJ2-2 | TRBV9 | TRBD2 | NA | TGTGCCAGCAGCGTAGGGTCTAGCGGGAGGCGGGACACCGGGGAGCTGTTTTTT | CASSVGSSGRRDTGELFF
TRBJ2-3 | TRBV4-1 | NA | NA | TGCGCCAGCAGCCAAGGGGCTCCCTCCAACACAGATACGCAGTATTTT | CASSQGAPSNTDTQYF
TRBJ1-5 | TRBV9 | NA | NA | TGTGCCAGCAGCGTAGCAGGGAGCAATCAGCCCCAGCATTTT | CASSVAGSNQPQHF
TRBJ2-3 | TRBV28 | TRBD2 | NA | TGTGCCAGCAGACTCATAGCGGGAGGGACAGATACGCAGTATTTT | CASRLIAGGTDTQYF
TRBJ2-7 | TRBV7-3 | TRBD2 | NA | TGTGCCAGCAGCCTAGCGGGACCCTACGAGCAGTACTTC | CASSLAGPYEQYF
TRBJ2-7 | TRBV19 | TRBD2 | NA | TGTGCCAGTAGTTACGGACTAGCGTATCTTTACGAGCAGTACTTC | CASSYGLAYLYEQYF
TRBJ1-3 | TRBV30 | TRBD1 | NA | TGTGCCTGTGTGACAGGGGGCTCTGGAAACACCATATATTTT | CACVTGGSGNTIYF
TRBJ1-5 | TRBV19 | NA | NA | TGTGCCAGTAGTATTTCGGACCGCGCGGGGCCCCAGCATTTT | CASSISDRAGPQHF
TRBJ2-7 | TRBV29-1 | NA | NA | TGCAGCGTAGAACCTACGGGCTCCTACGAGCAGTACTTC | CSVEPTGSYEQYF
TRBJ1-2 | TRBV18 | TRBD1 | NA | TGTGCCAGCTCACCACGGACAGGGAGAGATGATGGCTACACCTTC | CASSPRTGRDDGYTF
TRBJ2-3 | TRBV7-6 | NA | NA | TGTGCCAGCAGCTTAGTCTACGGTTACACAGATACGCAGTATTTT | CASSLVYGYTDTQYF
TRBJ2-1 | TRBV14 | TRBD2 | once | TGTGCCAGCAGCCGGAGGACTAGCGGGATAAGTTCCTACAATGAGCAGTTCTTC | CASSRRTSGISSYNEQFF
TRBJ2-3 | TRBV5-4 | NA | NA | TGTGCCAGCAGCTTGCGGGAGCTCCCTAGCACAGATACGCAGTATTTT | CASSLRELPSTDTQYF
TRBJ1-4 | TRBV7-9 | NA | NA | TGTGCCAGCAGCGCCCGGGGAGGGGTTAATGAAAAACTGTTTTTT | CASSARGGVNEKLFF
TRBJ2-7 | TRBV21-1 | NA | NA | TGTGCCAGCAGCACCCCGACTAGCGGCTACGAGCAGTACTTC | CASSTPTSGYEQYF
TRBJ2-5 | TRBV6-1 | TRBD1 | NA | TGTGCCAGCCGATGGACAGGAAAAGAGACCCAGTACTTC | CASRWTGKETQYF
TRBJ2-1 | TRBV6-5 | TRBD2 | NA | TGTGCCAGCAGTTACTTAGCGGGCGGTGAGCAGTTCTTC | CASSYLAGGEQFF
TRBJ2-1 | TRBV19 | NA | NA | TGTGCCAGTAGTTTTAGTAGGACTTACGATGAGCAGTTCTTC | CASSFSRTYDEQFF
TRBJ2-2 | TRBV6-5 | NA | NA | TGTGCCAGCACCCCGGGCAGGGTCAACACCGGGGAGCTGTTTTTT | CASTPGRVNTGELFF
TRBJ2-7 | TRBV28 | NA | once | TGTGCCAGCAGTTCGTTAGCCCAGATCTCCTACGAGCAGTACTTC | CASSSLAQISYEQYF
TRBJ2-1 | TRBV2 | TRBD2 | NA | TGTGCCAGCCTACTACTAGCGGGCCCGAGCTCCTACAATGAGCAGTTCTTC | CASLLLAGPSSYNEQFF
TRBJ2-3 | TRBV11-3 | NA | NA | TGTGCCAGCAGGATTGGACTATCGGGCACAGATACGCAGTATTTT | CASRIGLSGTDTQYF
TRBJ2-7 | TRBV9 | NA | NA | TGTGCCAGCAGCGTAGCGGAACGGGAGATTCCCGAGCAGTACTTC | CASSVAEREIPEQYF
TRBJ1-5 | TRBV25-1 | NA | NA | TGTGCCAGCAGTGAACCAGGGGTTTTCGCTCAGCCCCAGCATTTT | CASSEPGVFAQPQHF
TRBJ1-4 | TRBV6-5 | NA | NA | TGTGCCAGCATGGGCGGGATGGGGGAAAAACTGTTTTTT | CASMGGMGEKLFF
TRBJ1-1 | TRBV7-3 | TRBD1 | NA | TGTGCCAGCAGCTTAACCTATCGGACAGGGGGAGAGGGCACTGAAGCTTTCTTT | CASSLTYRTGGEGTEAFF
TRBJ1-1 | TRBV5-8 | NA | NA | TGTGCCAGCAGCTTGAGGGGTTTTACAGGAGCTTTCTTT | CASSLRGFTGAFF
TRBJ2-5 | TRBV19 | NA | NA | TGTGCCAGTAGTATAGGGGGAGGAGAGACCCAGTACTTC | CASSIGGGETQYF
TRBJ2-5 | TRBV27 | NA | NA | TGTGCCAGCAGTTTATCTACAGGGCGAGAGACCCAGTACTTC | CASSLSTGRETQYF
TRBJ2-7 | TRBV7-2 | TRBD2 | NA | TGTGCCAGCAGCCCATTAGCGGGGCTGTCCTACGAGCAGTACTTC | CASSPLAGLSYEQYF
TRBJ2-7 | TRBV7-2 | TRBD2 | NA | TGTGCCAGCAGCCCTCGGGCGGGAGGATCCTTCGAGCAGTACTTC | CASSPRAGGSFEQYF
TRBJ1-2 | TRBV5-1 | NA | NA | TGCGCCAGCAGCTTGGACACGGGAACTAACTATGGCTACACCTTC | CASSLDTGTNYGYTF